One and the same sample provided the 19 T cell receptor beta chains below, sequenced in a study of breast tumors, draining lymph nodes, adjacent tissues. From the multiplex PCR reads, TCRdb called clonotypes with MiXCR, one entry per CDR3 protein. Of approximately 230,000 distinct CDR3 sequences in the sample, about 34% were seen once. Breast cancer patients provided tissue from their axillary draining lymph nodes. Sequences were obtained from axillary lymph node tissue. The receptors stem from a female donor with breast cancer. Some clones in this sample may be carry-over from other donors' samples.

This clonotype has at least ten counts. The chain links TRBV15 to TRBJ2-7; 7 bases fit TRBD1. Germline V CDR1 and CDR2: LNHNV, YYDKDF (reference sequence). The V segment lost 5 bases and the J segment 5 bases; nucleotides outside the gene matches: 15. The CDR3 has 16 amino acids. The DNA of the CDR3 is TGTGCCACCAGCTCGATGAACAGGGGATTGTACCACGAGCAGTACTTC. Protein: CATSSMNRGLYHEQYF.

The chain uses TRBV5-4 and TRBJ2-6, with 12 positions matching TRBD1. Germline values: CDR1 SGHNT, CDR2 YYREEE (reference sequence). The ends lost 5 bases at V and 0 bases at J; junction bases unmatched: 0. The CDR3 spans 16 residues. In DNA, the CDR3 is TGTGCCAGCAGGGGACAGGGGGCCTCTGGGGCCAACGTCCTGACTTTC. It yields the protein CASRGQGASGANVLTF.

As concerns this clonotype: This sequence may be a read error, since a much larger clone differs from it by one base. This chain joins TRBV6-4 and TRBJ2-7; D call uncertain. CDR1 is MRHNA and CDR2 is SNTAGT in the germline V gene. This CDR3 region has 13 residues. Trimming removed 5 bases from V and 4 bases from J, with 12 bases in between. CDR3 in amino acids: CASSHGGWYEQYF. CDR3 nucleotides: TGTGCCAGCAGTCACGGCGGCTGGTACGAGCAGTACTTC.

This clonotype was counted at least ten times. This chain uses TRBV20-1 with TRBJ1-3, with D uncertain. Trimming removed 4 bases from V and 2 bases from J, with 6 bases in between. The germline V gene has CDR1 DFQATT and CDR2 SNEGSKA (reference sequence). This CDR3 has 12 residues. In nucleotides, the CDR3 is TGCAGTGCTACATCCCCTGGAAACACCATATATTTT. This codes for CSATSPGNTIYF.

This clonotype was detected a few times. This rearrangement joins TRBV11-1 to TRBJ1-1; 12 nucleotides align to TRBD1. Trimming cost V 3 bases and J 0 bases; bases outside gene matches: 8. The CDR3 has 18 residues. The V gene's germline CDR1 is SGHAT and CDR2 FQDESV (reference sequence). The CDR3 spells CASSLGPGQGALNTEAFF. CDR3 nucleotides: TGTGCCAGCAGCTTGGGCCCGGGACAGGGGGCTTTGAACACTGAAGCTTTCTTT.

The sample holds many counts of this clonotype. The CDR3 loop is CASSQGGTGGVRETQYF. In DNA form, the CDR3 reads TGCGCCAGCAGCCAAGGCGGGACCGGGGGGGTTAGGGAGACCCAGTACTTC. The genes are TRBV4-3 and TRBJ2-5; 8 positions agree with TRBD2. The V and J ends lost 1 base and 5 bases, in that order; junction bases with no gene match: 12. CDR3 length equals 17 residues. CDR1 and CDR2 (germline): LGHNA, YSLEER.

This clonotype was detected many times. The V and J genes are TRBV11-2 and TRBJ2-7, with D tentatively TRBD1 (6 bases). Germline CDR1 SGHAT, CDR2 FQNNGV. The CDR3 consists of 15 residues. Trimming took off 1 base at V and 2 bases at J, with 12 bases between the two ends. DNA for the CDR3: TGTGCCAGCAGCTTAGTTCAGGGGCCAGCCTACGAGCAGTACTTC. Its translation: CASSLVQGPAYEQYF.

Points on this clonotype: One base away lies a much larger clone, so this may be a sequencing read error. The chain links TRBV20-1 to TRBJ2-1; D is undetermined. Germline V lookup: CDR1 DFQATT, CDR2 SNEGSKA (reference sequence). This CDR3 comprises 14 residues. CDR3 protein: CSARVGLGYTEQFF. The CDR3 DNA is TGCAGTGCTAGAGTGGGTCTAGGCTACACTGAGCAGTTCTTC.

There are many counts of this clonotype. The CDR3 DNA sequence: TGTGCCAGCAGCTTGGGGACCCGAGGAGAGACCCAGTACTTC. Translating it yields CASSLGTRGETQYF. The gene calls are TRBV5-8 and TRBJ2-5; D is undetermined. V was cut by 0 bases and J by 4 bases, with 10 bases left in between. Germline V lookup: CDR1 SGHTS, CDR2 YDEGEE. This CDR3 is built from 14 residues.

The chain employs TRBV2 and TRBJ1-2; 8 bases are a match to TRBD1. This CDR3 is 15 amino acids long. Trimming cost V 6 bases and J 4 bases; bases outside gene matches: 10. CDR1 is SNHLY and CDR2 is FYNNEI in the germline V gene. CDR3 sequence reads: CASSAVLQGGYGYTF. Here the CDR3 DNA reads TGTGCCAGCAGCGCCGTATTACAGGGGGGCTATGGCTACACCTTC.

The table lists this clonotype with a few counts. The V gene is TRBV6-5, the J gene TRBJ2-2; TRBD2 matches at 8 bases. The CDR3 totals 17 residues. Trimming at V came to 0 bases and at J to 4 bases, leaving 7 bases not matched to a gene. Germline CDR1 is MNHEY and CDR2 is SVGAGI. Written as DNA, the CDR3 is TGTGCCAGCAGTTACTCTTTCCGGGGGGGCCCCACCGGGGAGCTGTTTTTT. It translates to CASSYSFRGGPTGELFF.

This clonotype was seen only a few times. The chain links TRBV28 to TRBJ2-7; D perhaps matches TRBD2 (5 bases). CDR1 MDHEN and CDR2 SYDVKM come from the germline V gene. CDR3 length: 16 amino acids. Trimming pared 2 bases from V and 3 bases from J, leaving 17 bases between. The CDR3 protein is CASSLPRRVGDYEQYF. CDR3 nucleotide sequence: TGTGCCAGCAGTTTACCCCGACGGGTGGGAGACTACGAGCAGTACTTC.

V is TRBV7-3 and J is TRBJ2-5, with TRBD1 identical over 7 bases. The CDR3 is 15 amino acids. Germline lookup yields CDR1 SGHTA and CDR2 FQGTGA. V lost 4 bases and J lost 4; bases outside the gene matches: 9. CDR3 nucleotides: TGTGCCAGCAGCTCAACAGGGGCCGGGTTAGAGACCCAGTACTTC. This translates into CASSSTGAGLETQYF.

This clonotype came up many times. This chain joins TRBV4-1 and TRBJ2-2, with D possibly TRBD1 on 6 matching bases. The CDR3 is 18 residues long. V lost 0 bases and J 3 bases, leaving 17 bases between the germline ends. The germline V gene has CDR1 MGHRA and CDR2 YSYEKL. The CDR3 bases are TGCGCCAGCAGCCAAGAGGCCAGGGGATTTTCTGACACCGGGGAGCTGTTTTTT. Its translation is CASSQEARGFSDTGELFF.

Remarks on this clonotype: A read error may be the cause here, since a much bigger clone is one base away. The chain recombines TRBV11-2 with TRBJ2-7; 15 bases match TRBD2. The CDR3 totals 19 residues. The germline gives CDR1 SGHAT, CDR2 FQNNGV. This chain's CDR3 is CAGSLGLGTSGRFSYEQYF. The CDR3 coding sequence is TGTGCCGGCAGCTTAGGATTGGGGACTAGCGGGAGGTTCTCCTACGAGCAGTACTTC.

This clonotype was observed many times. This chain links TRBV5-5 with TRBJ1-2, with 11 bases fitting TRBD1. J gave up 3 bases and V 0 bases, and 1 base lay outside the gene matches. Germline V lookup: CDR1 SGHKS, CDR2 YYEKEE (reference sequence). CDR3 length: 15 amino acids. CDR3: CASSLVGQGDYGYTF. The CDR3 coding sequence is TGTGCCAGCAGCTTGGTGGGACAGGGGGACTATGGCTACACCTTC.

Concerning this clonotype: This may come from a read error, since a much larger clone is one base off. The chain combines TRBV5-6 with TRBJ1-6; the D gene is possibly TRBD1 (5 bases). Trimming stripped 4 bases from V and 10 bases from J, with 21 bases between. The CDR3 totals 16 residues. Germline loops: CDR1 SGHDT, CDR2 YYEEEE. The CDR3 protein is CASSPKGPGFRSPLHF. In nucleotides, the CDR3 is TGTGCCAGCAGCCCCAAGGGGCCAGGGTTTCGGTCACCCCTCCACTTT.

This clonotype was counted many times. The V call is TRBV6-6, the J call TRBJ2-1, with D unresolved. V gave up 6 bases and J gave up 0 bases, with 12 bases separating them. This CDR3 spans 15 amino acids. Germline CDR1 MNHNY, CDR2 SVGAGI (reference sequence). The CDR3, as DNA: TGTGCCAGCAGGGGCGGTCAAAGCTCCTACAATGAGCAGTTCTTC. Its translation is CASRGGQSSYNEQFF.

This clonotype was seen more than once but under ten times. This chain joins TRBV27 and TRBJ1-5; 7 nucleotides align to TRBD1. CDR3 length: 14 residues. J was trimmed by 7 bases and V by 3 bases; bases with no gene match: 6. Germline V CDR1 and CDR2: MNHEY, SMNVEV (reference sequence). The CDR3: CASSLRQGWQPQHF. The CDR3 nucleotides are TGTGCCAGCAGTTTGCGACAGGGTTGGCAGCCCCAGCATTTT.